One sample yielded the 9 T cell receptor beta chains listed below, sequenced in a study of cytomegalovirus exposure and HLA in healthy donors. The primer mix had 60 Vbeta and 13 Jbeta primers. This table comes from immunoSEQ multiplex PCR, and its TCRdb copy is limited to in-frame clones, with some not included. The sample consists of roughly 150,000 clones, approximately 73% of them appearing once. Sequenced sample: PBMCs. The receptors originated from a young woman in good health and CMV-seropositive.

The rearrangement uses TRBV7-9 and TRBJ2-3, with D tentatively TRBD1 (5 bases). Trimming shortened V by 3 bases and J by 1 base, and 8 bases separated the two germline ends. Germline CDR1 is SEHNR and CDR2 is FQNEAQ (reference sequence). This CDR3 is 14 amino acids long. In DNA, the CDR3 is TGTGCCAGCAGCTTGCAGGGTGGCACAGATACGCAGTATTTT. Encoded protein: CASSLQGGTDTQYF. Supplemented by reference TRBV7-9 and TRBJ2-3, the full variable domain reads DTGVSQNPRHKITKRGQNVTFRCDPISEHNRLYWYRQTLGQGPEFLTYFQNEAQLEKSRLLSDRFSAERPKGSFSTLEIQRTEQGDSAMYLCASSLQGGTDTQYFGPGTRLTVL.

This clone was seen more than once but under ten times. The V and J genes are TRBV27 and TRBJ1-4, with 8 positions matching TRBD1. V lost 6 bases and J lost 4; bases outside the gene matches: 1. Germline V CDR1 and CDR2: MNHEY, SMNVEV (reference sequence). This CDR3 has 13 residues. CDR3 DNA sequence: TGTGCCAGCAGACAGGGGGTTAATGAAAAACTGTTTTTT. Encoded protein: CASRQGVNEKLFF.

The rearrangement joins TRBV5-4 to TRBJ1-6; D unresolved. The V end lost 2 bases, the J end lost 0 bases, and 9 bases lay between the germline ends. The CDR3 is 16 amino acids. CDR1 is SGHNT and CDR2 is YYREEE in the germline V gene (reference sequence). Written as DNA, the CDR3 is TGTGCCAGCAGCTTTGCTCCGAGCTCCTATAATTCACCCCTCCACTTT. Protein product: CASSFAPSSYNSPLHF.

This chain joins TRBV6-6 and TRBJ1-6, with 7 bases matching TRBD1. This CDR3 contains 15 residues. Per germline, CDR1 MNHNY and CDR2 SVGAGI (reference sequence). After removal of 3 bases from V and 7 bases from J, the junction contained 6 bases not matched to a gene. The CDR3 DNA follows: TGTGCCAGCAGTTATTCTACAGGGGAGAATTCACCCCTCCACTTT. Translating gives CASSYSTGENSPLHF.

The chain joins TRBV27 to TRBJ2-4; D is possibly TRBD2 (6 bases). Germline-derived CDR1 and CDR2 are MNHEY and SMNVEV (reference sequence). The CDR3 consists of 15 residues. Trimming took off 2 bases at V and 0 bases at J, with 8 bases between the two ends. The CDR3 sequence: CASSLIGGAKNIQYF. In nucleotides, the CDR3 is TGTGCCAGCAGTTTAATCGGGGGAGCCAAAAACATTCAGTACTTC.

This chain links TRBV28 with TRBJ1-2; the D is unclear. Trimming cost V 5 bases and J 3 bases, with 10 bases left between them. This CDR3 contains 13 residues. CDR1 MDHEN and CDR2 SYDVKM come from the germline V gene. The CDR3 here is CASSAALDYGYTF. CDR3 bases: TGTGCCAGCAGTGCCGCCCTAGACTATGGCTACACCTTC.

This clone was observed once. The gene calls are TRBV7-9 and TRBJ1-6, with TRBD1 identical over 7 bases. V was pared by 5 bases and J by 8 bases, with 12 bases of the junction left unmatched. The CDR3 extends over 16 amino acids. Germline V CDR1 and CDR2: SEHNR, FQNEAQ (reference sequence). CDR3 DNA: TGTGCCAGCAGCAACAGACAGGGAACGGCTGATTCACCCCTCCACTTT. Translated: CASSNRQGTADSPLHF.

The chain employs TRBV6-5 and TRBJ2-2; 10 bases agree with TRBD2. The CDR3 is 16 residues long. V trimming: 2 bases; J trimming: 4 bases; junction bases outside the gene matches: 4. Per the germline V gene, CDR1 is MNHEY and CDR2 is SVGAGI. The CDR3 loop is CASSYGWTSGTGELFF. CDR3 sequence (DNA): TGTGCCAGCAGTTACGGGTGGACTAGCGGCACCGGGGAGCTGTTTTTT.

The chain uses TRBV7-9 and TRBJ1-6, with TRBD1 as a possible D gene (5 bases). This CDR3 region has 13 residues. V was clipped by 1 base and J by 9 bases, with 7 bases between them. Germline V gene lookup returns CDR1 SEHNR and CDR2 FQNEAQ (reference sequence). The CDR3 is CASSLEGISPLHF. The CDR3 region has the DNA TGTGCCAGCAGCTTAGAGGGGATTTCACCCCTCCACTTT.